A selection of T cell receptor beta chains follows, all from one sample in a study of T cell changes during pregnancy in multiple sclerosis. Only in-frame clones appear in the TCRdb table, and some are missing; sequencing was by immunoSEQ multiplex PCR. The table records about 69,000 clones, roughly 91% of them present only once. The source was CD4+ T cells from peripheral blood mononuclear cells, collected in the third trimester of pregnancy. The receptors were gathered from a female donor in good health, enrolled as a control in a pregnancy study. The CDR3 runs from the conserved cysteine through the conserved F or W. The order of the fields is D gene, J gene, V gene, clone size, CDR3 DNA, CDR3 protein. The D gene is left open where the match is weak. Size is stated for part of the rows, as once, few or many counts, or as a class when the clone is expanded.

D: TRBD2
J: TRBJ2-2
V: TRBV5-1
size: .
DNA: TGCGCCAGCAGCTGGACTAGCGGGGGCCCCGGAGTCGGGGAGCTGTTTTTT
CDR3: CASSWTSGGPGVGELFF

D: .
J: TRBJ1-3
V: TRBV30
size: .
DNA: TGTGCCTGGACCATAGGAGGCTCTGGAAACACCATATATTTT
CDR3: CAWTIGGSGNTIYF

D: TRBD1
J: TRBJ1-1
V: TRBV7-2
size: .
DNA: TGTGCCAGCAGCTTAGATGGGACAGGGGACACTGAAGCTTTCTTT
CDR3: CASSLDGTGDTEAFF

D: .
J: TRBJ1-4
V: TRBV19
size: .
DNA: TGTGCCAGTAGTGAACAGGGAGATAATGAAAAACTGTTTTTT
CDR3: CASSEQGDNEKLFF

D: .
J: TRBJ1-4
V: TRBV5-6
size: .
DNA: TGTGCCAGCTCCCCGGAGGTGTCTAATAATGAAAAACTGTTTTTT
CDR3: CASSPEVSNNEKLFF

D: .
J: TRBJ1-2
V: TRBV7-3
size: .
DNA: TGTGCCAGCAGCTCTCAGGGCAGTGGTGGCTACACCTTC
CDR3: CASSSQGSGGYTF

D: TRBD2
J: TRBJ2-1
V: TRBV11-3
size: .
DNA: TGTGCCAGCAGCGCCCGACTAGCGGGGGGGTACAATGAGCAGTTCTTC
CDR3: CASSARLAGGYNEQFF

D: .
J: TRBJ2-5
V: TRBV11-3
size: once
DNA: TGTGCCAGCAGAGGACAGCTCCAAGAGACCCAGTACTTC
CDR3: CASRGQLQETQYF

D: TRBD1
J: TRBJ1-4
V: TRBV7-7
size: .
DNA: TGTGCCAGCAGCTCTTCTACCGGACAGGGGTATGAAAAACTGTTTTTT
CDR3: CASSSSTGQGYEKLFF

D: TRBD2
J: TRBJ2-3
V: TRBV7-2
size: .
DNA: TGTGCCAGCAGCCTCGGACTAGCGGGGGGTGATACGCAGTATTTT
CDR3: CASSLGLAGGDTQYF

D: TRBD1
J: TRBJ1-2
V: TRBV7-3
size: .
DNA: TGTGCCAGCAGCTCCTCTCCGACAGGGGCATATGGCTACACCTTC
CDR3: CASSSSPTGAYGYTF

D: .
J: TRBJ2-1
V: TRBV2
size: .
DNA: TGTGCCAGCAGTTCAACGGGGTTAAGCTCCTACAATGAGCAGTTCTTC
CDR3: CASSSTGLSSYNEQFF

D: TRBD2
J: TRBJ2-5
V: TRBV4-1
size: .
DNA: TGCGCCAGCAGCCAGCCCCGACTAGCGGGGGCCTCCTCACAAGAGACCCAGTACTTC
CDR3: CASSQPRLAGASSQETQYF

D: .
J: TRBJ2-2
V: TRBV19
size: .
DNA: TGTGCCAGTAGTAATGCCCCGGAGTACGGGGAGCTGTTTTTT
CDR3: CASSNAPEYGELFF

D: TRBD1
J: TRBJ2-4
V: TRBV5-1
size: .
DNA: TGCGCCAGCAGCTTGATGGGACAGGGGGCCGGGAACATTCAGTACTTC
CDR3: CASSLMGQGAGNIQYF

D: .
J: TRBJ2-2
V: TRBV12-2
size: .
DNA: TGTGCAAGTCGCGGACTAGCGGGGTGGGTTGGCACCGGGGAGCTGTTTTTT
CDR3: CASRGLAGWVGTGELFF

D: .
J: TRBJ1-2
V: TRBV6-6
size: .
DNA: TGTGCCAGCGGGCGGGGCGACGGCTACACCTTC
CDR3: CASGRGDGYTF

D: TRBD2
J: TRBJ2-5
V: TRBV10-3
size: once
DNA: TGTGCCATCAGTGTTCAGCGGGGGGGCCTTACGGAGACCCAGTACTTC
CDR3: CAISVQRGGLTETQYF

D: TRBD1
J: TRBJ1-2
V: TRBV29-1
size: .
DNA: TGCAGCGCCCGGACAGGGGATGGGAAGGACTATGGCTACACCTTC
CDR3: CSARTGDGKDYGYTF

D: .
J: TRBJ1-1
V: TRBV19
size: .
DNA: TGTGCCAGTAGTATTTTGAGGAGGGGCCACACTGAAGCTTTCTTT
CDR3: CASSILRRGHTEAFF

D: .
J: TRBJ2-5
V: TRBV18
size: .
DNA: TGTGCCAGCTCACCACTTCCCCAGTGGCATGGAGGTCAAGAGACCCAGTACTTC
CDR3: CASSPLPQWHGGQETQYF

D: .
J: TRBJ2-3
V: TRBV9
size: once
DNA: TGTGCCAGCAGCGTAGGACCCCAGCGCGGCACAGATACGCAGTATTTT
CDR3: CASSVGPQRGTDTQYF

D: TRBD2
J: TRBJ2-5
V: TRBV19
size: .
DNA: TGTGCCAGTAGTGAACTAGCGGGGGGCCGAGTTGTAGAGACCCAGTACTTC
CDR3: CASSELAGGRVVETQYF

D: .
J: TRBJ1-1
V: TRBV5-8
size: once
DNA: TGTGCCAGCTGCCGAAGGGAGGGCGATTACGCTTTCTTT
CDR3: CASCRREGDYAFF

D: .
J: TRBJ2-5
V: TRBV7-2
size: .
DNA: TGTGCCAGCAGGTCTACAGGGAGACAAGAGACCCAGTACTTC
CDR3: CASRSTGRQETQYF

D: TRBD1
J: TRBJ1-2
V: TRBV30
size: once
DNA: TGTGCCTGGGGGACAGGGAGAAACTATGGCTACACCTTC
CDR3: CAWGTGRNYGYTF

D: .
J: TRBJ2-1
V: TRBV2
size: few
DNA: TGTGCCAGCAAAGGAGGTGAGACTTATTACAATGAGCAGTTCTTC
CDR3: CASKGGETYYNEQFF

D: TRBD1
J: TRBJ2-2
V: TRBV11-2
size: .
DNA: TGTGCCAGCAGTAAACAGGGGGGCCTTGGTCCCGGGGAGCTGTTTTTT
CDR3: CASSKQGGLGPGELFF

D: TRBD1
J: TRBJ1-6
V: TRBV4-2
size: .
DNA: TGTGCCAGCAGCCGACAACGTGACAGGGGAAGTTCACCCCTCCACTTT
CDR3: CASSRQRDRGSSPLHF

D: .
J: TRBJ2-7
V: TRBV7-5
size: .
DNA: TGTGCCAATTGCCGCGGGGACTCCTACGAGCAGTACTTC
CDR3: CANCRGDSYEQYF

D: .
J: TRBJ2-1
V: TRBV11-3
size: .
DNA: TGTGCCAGCAGCTTAGACCGGGATTACAATGAGCAGTTCTTC
CDR3: CASSLDRDYNEQFF

D: .
J: TRBJ1-3
V: TRBV5-1
size: .
DNA: TGCGCCAGCAGCTTGGGACAGCCTGGAAACACCATATATTTT
CDR3: CASSLGQPGNTIYF

D: TRBD1
J: TRBJ2-2
V: TRBV9
size: .
DNA: TGTGCCAGCAGCGTCAGGGGGCGCGGCACCGGGGAGCTGTTTTTT
CDR3: CASSVRGRGTGELFF

D: .
J: TRBJ1-1
V: TRBV11-3
size: .
DNA: TGTGCCAGCACTTGGGAGCGCGGCACTGAAGCTTTCTTT
CDR3: CASTWERGTEAFF

D: TRBD2
J: TRBJ2-4
V: TRBV4-2
size: .
DNA: TGTGCCAGCAGCCAAGTTGGGGGGGGGTCAAACATTCAGTACTTC
CDR3: CASSQVGGGSNIQYF

D: .
J: TRBJ1-6
V: TRBV19
size: .
DNA: TGTGCCAGTAGTATAGAGGTCGGGGTAAGGCGGTCACCCCTCCACTTT
CDR3: CASSIEVGVRRSPLHF

D: TRBD1
J: TRBJ1-6
V: TRBV6-5
size: .
DNA: TGTGCCAGCAGTCCCGGGACAGGGTATTCACCCCTCCACTTT
CDR3: CASSPGTGYSPLHF

D: .
J: TRBJ2-2
V: TRBV5-4
size: .
DNA: TGTGCCAGCAGCCCCGCGGAACGGACCGGGGAGCTGTTTTTT
CDR3: CASSPAERTGELFF

D: TRBD1
J: TRBJ2-1
V: TRBV27
size: .
DNA: TGTGCCAGCATCGACCTTCGGACAGGGAAAGGTGTGGGTGAGCAGTTCTTC
CDR3: CASIDLRTGKGVGEQFF

D: TRBD1
J: TRBJ2-5
V: TRBV7-7
size: .
DNA: TGTGCTAGCAGCTCGGACAGGGGGGAGACCCAGTACTTC
CDR3: CASSSDRGETQYF

D: TRBD2
J: TRBJ2-7
V: TRBV11-2
size: .
DNA: TGTGCCAGCAGCTTACGGCTAGCGGGGGGAACCTACGAGCAGTACTTC
CDR3: CASSLRLAGGTYEQYF

D: .
J: TRBJ1-2
V: TRBV11-1
size: .
DNA: TGTGCCAGCAGCGCCCGTCAGGGGATCTATGGCTACACCTTC
CDR3: CASSARQGIYGYTF

D: TRBD2
J: TRBJ2-1
V: TRBV7-2
size: .
DNA: TGTGCCAGCAGGCCACCGGGACTAGTCACTTACAATGAGCAGTTCTTC
CDR3: CASRPPGLVTYNEQFF

D: .
J: TRBJ1-2
V: TRBV4-1
size: once
DNA: TGCGCCAGCAGCCAAACCGTTATACTTGGTGCCTTGGGCCGCACCTTC
CDR3: CASSQTVILGALGRTF

D: .
J: TRBJ1-2
V: TRBV19
size: .
DNA: TGTGCCAGTAGACCACTCCCGGACAGCGGAGGCTACACCTTC
CDR3: CASRPLPDSGGYTF

D: .
J: TRBJ1-2
V: TRBV9
size: .
DNA: TGTGCCAGCAGCGTTGTGGACAGTCCCAATGTAGGCTACACCTTC
CDR3: CASSVVDSPNVGYTF

D: .
J: TRBJ1-1
V: TRBV30
size: .
DNA: TGTGCCTGGAGTCGGGGGGAGCCGAACACTGAAGCTTTCTTT
CDR3: CAWSRGEPNTEAFF

D: TRBD1
J: TRBJ1-1
V: TRBV9
size: few
DNA: TGTGCCAGTAACAGGGGCGACACTGAAGCTTTCTTT
CDR3: CASNRGDTEAFF

D: .
J: TRBJ1-6
V: TRBV10-3
size: .
DNA: TGTGCCATCAGTGGGACATCGCAAGAATGGTCACCCCTCCACTTT
CDR3: CAISGTSQEWSPLHF

D: TRBD1
J: TRBJ1-2
V: TRBV4-1
size: .
DNA: TGCGCCAGCAGCCAGGGACAGAGGTTCAACCCCGCTGGCTACACCTTC
CDR3: CASSQGQRFNPAGYTF

D: .
J: TRBJ1-6
V: TRBV4-1
size: .
DNA: TGCGCCAGCAGCCCTCGGTGGACAGATAATTCACCCCTCCACTTT
CDR3: CASSPRWTDNSPLHF

D: .
J: TRBJ1-5
V: TRBV7-9
size: .
DNA: TGTGCCAGCAGCCCCCTTCGGGGAAATCAGCCCCAGCATTTT
CDR3: CASSPLRGNQPQHF

D: .
J: TRBJ2-2
V: TRBV7-2
size: .
DNA: TGTGCCAGCAGCTCACGGGTCATAAGGGGGGAGCTGTTTTTT
CDR3: CASSSRVIRGELFF